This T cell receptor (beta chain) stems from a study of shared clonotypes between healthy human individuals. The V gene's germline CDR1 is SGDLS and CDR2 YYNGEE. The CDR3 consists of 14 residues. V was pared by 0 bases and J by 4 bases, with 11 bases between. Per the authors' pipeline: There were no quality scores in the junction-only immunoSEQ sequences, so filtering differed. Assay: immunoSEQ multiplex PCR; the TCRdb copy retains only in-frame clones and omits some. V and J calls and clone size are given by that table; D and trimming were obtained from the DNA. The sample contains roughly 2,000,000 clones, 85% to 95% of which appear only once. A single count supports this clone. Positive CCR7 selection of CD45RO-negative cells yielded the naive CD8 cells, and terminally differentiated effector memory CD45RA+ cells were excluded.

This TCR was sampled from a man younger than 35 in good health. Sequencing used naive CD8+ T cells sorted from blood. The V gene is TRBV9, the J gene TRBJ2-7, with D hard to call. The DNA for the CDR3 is TGTGCCAGCAGCGTAGGTACGGCGCATTACGAGCAGTACTTC. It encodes CASSVGTAHYEQYF. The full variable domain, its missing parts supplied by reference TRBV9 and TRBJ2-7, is DSGVTQTPKHLITATGQRVTLRCSPRSGDLSVYWYQQSLDQGLQFLIQYYNGEERAKGNILERFSAQQFPDLHSELNLSSLELGDSALYFCASSVGTAHYEQYFGPGTRLTVT.